One sample yielded the 25 T cell receptor beta chains listed below, sequenced in a study of T cells in Graves' hyperthyroidism and ophthalmopathy. The CDR3 regions of TCR beta were amplified from RNA transcripts. HTBI primers were used for first-round RT-PCR of the TCR CDR3. TCRdb recomputed calls from the multiplex PCR reads with MiXCR, one row per CDR3 protein. Among some 700,000 distinct CDR3 sequences listed, roughly 17% were seen once. Input material: blood. The receptors were sampled from a man between 50 and 59 years old with Graves' hyperthyroidism.

This clonotype was found many times. The J gene is TRBJ2-5, the V gene TRBV6-1, with D maybe TRBD1 (5 bases). V was pared by 4 bases and J by 6 bases, with 18 bases between. This CDR3 contains 15 residues. Germline V gene sequence: CDR1 MNHNS, CDR2 SASEGT. The CDR3 protein is CASSGGSGLEKTQYF. CDR3 DNA sequence: TGTGCCAGCAGTGGGGGCTCGGGTCTAGAGAAGACCCAGTACTTC.

V usage is TRBV9 and J usage is TRBJ2-1; D is tentatively TRBD1 or TRBD2 (5 bases each). V was clipped by 2 bases and J by 10 bases, with 10 bases between them. CDR1 is SGDLS and CDR2 is YYNGEE in the germline V gene. This CDR3 spans 12 amino acids. Here the CDR3 DNA reads TGTGCCAGCAGCGTGGGGACGGCCGAGCAGTTCTTC. Translated: CASSVGTAEQFF.

This clonotype was recorded at least ten times. The chain recombines TRBV6-2 or TRBV6-3 with TRBJ2-7, with D possibly TRBD2 on 5 matching bases. The CDR3 covers 16 residues. Germline V lookup: CDR1 MNHEY, CDR2 SVGEGT. Trimming left V 8 bases short and J 3 bases short, with 23 bases between. As DNA, the CDR3 is TGTGCCAGCGGACCCAGGAGGTTCCAGGCCCTCTACGAGCAGTACTTC. It yields the protein CASGPRRFQALYEQYF.

This clonotype was found many times. This chain connects TRBV12-3 or TRBV12-4 to TRBJ1-1; TRBD1 matches at 7 bases. The CDR3 totals 15 residues. V was clipped by 4 bases and J by 4 bases; unmatched bases: 9. CDR3 coding DNA: TGTGCCAGCAGTTCATACAGGGGCGGGGGCACTGAAGCTTTCTTT. Residues: CASSSYRGGGTEAFF.

This clonotype has a handful of counts. The V gene is TRBV19, the J gene TRBJ2-7, with D perhaps assigned TRBD1 or TRBD2 (5 bases each). The CDR3 covers 12 residues. The V gene lost 3 bases and the J gene lost 5 bases, with 8 bases spanning the gap. Germline CDR1 reads LNHDA; CDR2 reads SQIVND (reference sequence). The CDR3 sequence is CASSILGDEQYF. The CDR3 nucleotides are TGTGCCAGTAGTATTTTGGGGGACGAGCAGTACTTC.

This clonotype was seen repeatedly, ten times or more. This sequence joins TRBV24-1 and TRBJ1-2; tentative D call: TRBD1 (6 bases). V lost 3 bases and J 2 bases, leaving 12 bases between the germline ends. CDR3 length: 15 residues. Germline CDR1 reads KGHDR; CDR2 reads SFDVKD. CDR3 sequence reads: CATSDALGGNYGYTF. In nucleotides, the CDR3 is TGTGCCACCAGTGATGCACTCGGGGGCAACTATGGCTACACCTTC.

The CDR3 loop reads CASRSWDSTYEQYF. CDR3 nucleotides: TGTGCCAGCAGATCGTGGGACAGTACCTACGAGCAGTACTTC. This chain links TRBV27 with TRBJ2-7; 7 nucleotides match TRBD1. Trimming cost V 6 bases and J 2 bases; bases outside gene matches: 7. The CDR3 has 14 amino acids. Germline V gene sequence: CDR1 MNHEY, CDR2 SMNVEV (reference sequence).

This clonotype has ten or more counts. V is TRBV7-3 and J is TRBJ2-1; 9 bases map to TRBD2. J gave up 4 bases and V 4 bases, and 14 bases lay outside the gene matches. The CDR3 length is 18 residues. The germline V gene has CDR1 SGHTA and CDR2 FQGTGA. The CDR3 loop is CASSSDPLLAGTYNEQFF. DNA for the CDR3: TGTGCCAGCAGCTCCGATCCTCTACTAGCGGGTACATACAATGAGCAGTTCTTC. Together with reference TRBV7-3 and TRBJ2-1, the CDR3 gives the full variable domain: GAGVSQTPSNKVTEKGKYVELRCDPISGHTALYWYRQSLGQGPEFLIYFQGTGAADDSGLPNDRFFAVRPEGSVSTLKIQRTERGDSAVYLCASSSDPLLAGTYNEQFFGPGTRLTVL.

V gene TRBV3-1 combines with J gene TRBJ2-3; D is perhaps TRBD1 (5 bases). This CDR3 region has 13 residues. V lost 4 bases and J 9 bases, leaving 14 bases between the germline ends. Germline V gene sequence: CDR1 LGHDT, CDR2 YNNKEL (reference sequence). CDR3 protein: CASSPSDKDTQYF. The CDR3 nucleotides are TGTGCCAGCAGCCCCTCGGACAAAGACACGCAGTATTTT.

This clonotype was observed a handful of times. J is TRBJ2-2 and V is TRBV5-4; TRBD2 matches at 8 bases. The CDR3 has 17 amino acids. Looked up from germline, CDR1 is SGHNT and CDR2 is YYREEE (reference sequence). V lost 0 bases to trimming and J lost 5 bases; unmatched junction nucleotides: 9. This CDR3 reads CASSLGSTSGRTGELFF. In DNA form, the CDR3 reads TGTGCCAGCAGCTTGGGGAGTACTAGCGGACGGACCGGGGAGCTGTTTTTT.

This clonotype was seen ten or more times. V is TRBV20-1 and J is TRBJ2-7; 9 nucleotides agree with TRBD2. The germline V gene has CDR1 DFQATT and CDR2 SNEGSKA (reference sequence). The ends lost 5 bases at V and 7 bases at J; junction bases unmatched: 9. The CDR3 contains 13 residues. The CDR3 reads CSAGAGGPREQYF. For the CDR3, the DNA is TGCAGTGCTGGGGCGGGAGGGCCGCGGGAGCAGTACTTC.

This clonotype came up many times. The V and J genes are TRBV20-1 and TRBJ1-2; possibly TRBD1 for D (5 bases). Trimming cost V 5 bases and J 4 bases, with 20 bases left between them. The germline V gene has CDR1 DFQATT and CDR2 SNEGSKA (reference sequence). The CDR3 runs to 15 residues. CDR3 in DNA: TGCAGTGCTTCTACATTCTCCCTGGGGGGCTATGGCTACACCTTC. The encoded protein is CSASTFSLGGYGYTF.

This clonotype was seen at least ten times. This chain links TRBV24-1 with TRBJ2-5; D remains ambiguous. This CDR3 is built from 12 residues. The V gene lost 5 bases and the J gene lost 4 bases, with 7 bases spanning the gap. The germline CDR1 and CDR2 sequences are KGHDR and SFDVKD. The CDR3 DNA is TGTGCCACCAGTGGTCTCGGAGAGACCCAGTACTTC. Its protein product is CATSGLGETQYF.

This clonotype was recorded at least ten times. V and J are TRBV9 and TRBJ2-7; 7 bases agree with TRBD1. The CDR3 has 15 amino acids. Germline V gene lookup returns CDR1 SGDLS and CDR2 YYNGEE. V was clipped by 3 bases and J by 1 base; unmatched bases: 7. The CDR3 region is CASSAEPGQSYEQYF. CDR3 nucleotide sequence: TGTGCCAGCAGCGCAGAACCGGGACAGTCCTACGAGCAGTACTTC.

There are a few counts of this clonotype. The chain recombines TRBV25-1 with TRBJ2-3; tentatively, D is TRBD2 (6 bases). The V end lost 7 bases, the J end lost 2 bases, and 13 bases lay between the germline ends. The length of the CDR3 is 14 residues. Germline V gene sequence: CDR1 MGHDK, CDR2 SYGVNS. The CDR3 spells CASTRGSYTDTQYF. The CDR3 DNA is TGTGCCAGCACCCGGGGGAGCTACACAGATACGCAGTATTTT.

The chain joins TRBV9 to TRBJ2-7; 11 nucleotides agree with TRBD1. CDR1 is SGDLS, CDR2 YYNGEE, per germline. The junction had 8 bases not matched to a gene; V was cut back by 2 bases and J by 4 bases. The CDR3 contains 16 residues. The CDR3 sequence is CASSVSGQGDRYEQYF. For the CDR3, the DNA is TGTGCCAGCAGCGTTTCGGGACAGGGGGATAGGTACGAGCAGTACTTC.

This clonotype has only a few counts. A much larger clone differs by one base, so this may be a read error. This rearrangement joins TRBV7-2 to TRBJ2-5; 13 bases agree with TRBD2. V lost 8 bases and J lost 5; bases outside the gene matches: 8. In germline, CDR1 is SGHTA, CDR2 FQGNSA. The CDR3 contains 15 residues. This CDR3 is CASGLRTSGSETQYF. Here the CDR3 DNA reads TGTGCCAGCGGTTTACGGACTAGCGGGAGTGAGACCCAGTACTTC. Combining the CDR3 with reference TRBV7-2 and TRBJ2-5 gives the whole variable domain GAGVSQSPSNKVTEKGKDVELRCDPISGHTALYWYRQSLGQGLEFLIYFQGNSAPDKSGLPSDRFSAERTGGSVSTLTIQRTQQEDSAVYLCASGLRTSGSETQYFGPGTRLLVL.

V usage is TRBV27 and J usage is TRBJ1-5; D is undetermined. The CDR3 is 12 residues long. CDR1 and CDR2 from the germline V gene are MNHEY and SMNVEV (reference sequence). Trimming stripped 5 bases from V and 5 bases from J, with 7 bases between. Here the CDR3 reads CASSTRYQPQHF. The CDR3, as DNA: TGTGCCAGCAGTACCCGTTATCAGCCCCAGCATTTT.

This clonotype was observed many times. The V and J genes are TRBV6-1 and TRBJ1-2; no reliable D call. Trimming shortened V by 4 bases and J by 6 bases, and 12 bases separated the two germline ends. CDR1 and CDR2 from the germline V gene are MNHNS and SASEGT. This CDR3 region has 13 residues. The CDR3 region has the DNA TGTGCCAGCAGTGTCCTGACTGGGGATGGCTACACCTTC. Its translation is CASSVLTGDGYTF.

This clonotype was observed a few times. V is TRBV7-2 and J is TRBJ1-3; D unclear. Germline assignment: CDR1 SGHTA and CDR2 FQGNSA. The CDR3 runs to 15 residues. The germline V and J ends were trimmed by 4 bases and 1 base, with 11 bases remaining between them. The CDR3, as DNA: TGTGCCAGCAGCTACCAACGGGGATCTGGAAACACCATATATTTT. This encodes CASSYQRGSGNTIYF. Based on the CDR3 plus reference TRBV7-2 and TRBJ1-3, the full variable domain is GAGVSQSPSNKVTEKGKDVELRCDPISGHTALYWYRQSLGQGLEFLIYFQGNSAPDKSGLPSDRFSAERTGGSVSTLTIQRTQQEDSAVYLCASSYQRGSGNTIYFGEGSWLTVV.

The table lists this clonotype with many counts. This chain connects TRBV28 to TRBJ2-4; possibly TRBD1 or TRBD2 for D (6 bases each). The CDR3 sequence is 15 residues long. Per germline, CDR1 MDHEN and CDR2 SYDVKM. Trimming pared 3 bases from V and 7 bases from J, leaving 16 bases between. CDR3 in amino acids: CASSFGRGHGNIQYF. CDR3 DNA: TGTGCCAGCAGTTTCGGGCGGGGACACGGGAACATTCAGTACTTC.

This sequence joins TRBV28 and TRBJ1-2; D remains unclear. The CDR3 runs 13 residues. Germline CDR1 is MDHEN and CDR2 is SYDVKM. Trimming stripped 7 bases from V and 3 bases from J, with 12 bases between. Here the CDR3 reads CASNLPAHYGYTF. CDR3 bases: TGTGCCAGCAACCTGCCCGCCCACTATGGCTACACCTTC.

The chain recombines TRBV4-2 with TRBJ2-1; D assignment may be TRBD1 or TRBD2 (7 bases each). V dropped 5 bases and J dropped 3 bases, with 17 bases sitting between them. CDR3 length: 16 residues. The germline gives CDR1 LGHNA, CDR2 YNFKEQ. CDR3 sequence reads: CASSEGGGRNYNEQFF. The CDR3 DNA reads TGTGCCAGCAGCGAAGGGGGCGGGAGAAACTACAATGAGCAGTTCTTC.

This clonotype was recorded many times. The rearrangement joins TRBV20-1 to TRBJ2-3; no reliable D call. Germline assignment: CDR1 DFQATT and CDR2 SNEGSKA (reference sequence). V gave up 4 bases and J gave up 6 bases, with 8 bases separating them. The CDR3 loop spans 11 amino acids. The CDR3 here is CSAMLMDTQYF. The DNA for the CDR3 is TGCAGTGCTATGTTAATGGATACGCAGTATTTT.

V gene TRBV6-5 combines with J gene TRBJ2-1; D might be TRBD2 (6 bases). V was cut by 2 bases and J by 3 bases, with 20 bases left in between. Germline V gives CDR1 MNHEY, CDR2 SVGAGI. This CDR3 is 18 amino acids long. This CDR3 is CASSYPAGRQPRYNEQFF. As DNA, the CDR3 is TGTGCCAGCAGTTACCCGGCCGGGAGACAACCACGCTACAATGAGCAGTTCTTC.